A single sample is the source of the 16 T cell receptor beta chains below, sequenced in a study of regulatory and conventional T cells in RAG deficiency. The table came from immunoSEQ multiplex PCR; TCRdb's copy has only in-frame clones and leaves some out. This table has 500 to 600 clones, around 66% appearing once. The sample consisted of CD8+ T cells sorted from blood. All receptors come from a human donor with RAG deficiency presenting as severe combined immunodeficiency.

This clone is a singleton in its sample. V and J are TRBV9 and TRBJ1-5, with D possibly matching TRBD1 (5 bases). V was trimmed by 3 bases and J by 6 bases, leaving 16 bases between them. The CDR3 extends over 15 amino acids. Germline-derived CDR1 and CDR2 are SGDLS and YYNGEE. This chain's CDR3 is CASSAGPGVGQPQHF. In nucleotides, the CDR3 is TGTGCCAGCAGCGCGGGACCAGGAGTCGGTCAGCCCCAGCATTTT.

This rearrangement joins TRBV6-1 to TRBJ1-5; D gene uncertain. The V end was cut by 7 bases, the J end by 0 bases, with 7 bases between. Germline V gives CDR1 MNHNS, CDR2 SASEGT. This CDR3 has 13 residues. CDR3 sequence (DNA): TGTGCCAGCAAACACAATAGCAATCAGCCCCAGCATTTT. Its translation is CASKHNSNQPQHF.

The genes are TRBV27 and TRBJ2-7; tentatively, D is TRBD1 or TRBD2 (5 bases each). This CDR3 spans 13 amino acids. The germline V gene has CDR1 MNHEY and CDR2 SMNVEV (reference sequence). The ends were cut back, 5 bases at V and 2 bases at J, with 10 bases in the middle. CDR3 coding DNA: TGTGCCAGCAGTGAGGGACGGACCTACGAGCAGTACTTC. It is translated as CASSEGRTYEQYF.

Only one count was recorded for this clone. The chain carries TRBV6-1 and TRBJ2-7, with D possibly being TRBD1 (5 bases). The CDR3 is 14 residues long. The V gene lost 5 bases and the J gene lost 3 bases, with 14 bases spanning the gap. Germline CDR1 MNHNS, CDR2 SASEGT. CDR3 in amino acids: CASSYYPGNYEQYF. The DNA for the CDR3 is TGTGCCAGCAGTTATTATCCAGGGAACTACGAGCAGTACTTC.

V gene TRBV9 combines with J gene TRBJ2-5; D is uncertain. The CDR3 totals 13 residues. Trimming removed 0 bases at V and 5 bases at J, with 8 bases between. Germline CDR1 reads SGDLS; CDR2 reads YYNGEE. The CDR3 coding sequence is TGTGCCAGCAGCGTAGAGGAAACGGAGACCCAGTACTTC. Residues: CASSVEETETQYF.

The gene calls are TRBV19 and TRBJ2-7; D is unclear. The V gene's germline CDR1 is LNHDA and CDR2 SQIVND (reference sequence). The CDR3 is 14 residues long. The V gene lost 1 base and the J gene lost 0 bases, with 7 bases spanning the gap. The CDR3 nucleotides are TGTGCCAGTAGTATAGGTCTTGACTCCTACGAGCAGTACTTC. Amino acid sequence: CASSIGLDSYEQYF.

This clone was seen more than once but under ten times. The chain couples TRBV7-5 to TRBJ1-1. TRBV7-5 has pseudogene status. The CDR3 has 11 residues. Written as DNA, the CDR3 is TGTGCCACCGGGAGTACCTCTGAAGCTTTCTTT. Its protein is CATGSTSEAFF.

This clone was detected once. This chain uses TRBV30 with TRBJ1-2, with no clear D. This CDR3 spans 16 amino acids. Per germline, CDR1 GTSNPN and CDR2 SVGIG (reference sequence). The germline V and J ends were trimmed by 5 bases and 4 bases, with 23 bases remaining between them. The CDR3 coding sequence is TGTGCCTGGTACAGTGTGCGCTATAGAAAGGCCTATGGCTACACCTTC. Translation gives CAWYSVRYRKAYGYTF.

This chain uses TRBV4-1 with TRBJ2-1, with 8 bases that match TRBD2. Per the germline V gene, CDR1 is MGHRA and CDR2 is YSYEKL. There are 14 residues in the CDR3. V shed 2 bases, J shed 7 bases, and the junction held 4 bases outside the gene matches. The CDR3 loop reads CASSQRTSSNEQFF. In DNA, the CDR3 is TGCGCCAGCAGCCAAAGGACTAGCTCTAATGAGCAGTTCTTC.

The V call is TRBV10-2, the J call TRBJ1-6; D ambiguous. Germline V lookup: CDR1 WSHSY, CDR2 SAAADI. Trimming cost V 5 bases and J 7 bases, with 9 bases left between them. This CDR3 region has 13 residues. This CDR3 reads CASSLADNSPLHF. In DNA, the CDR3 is TGCGCCAGCAGTTTGGCAGACAATTCACCCCTCCACTTT.

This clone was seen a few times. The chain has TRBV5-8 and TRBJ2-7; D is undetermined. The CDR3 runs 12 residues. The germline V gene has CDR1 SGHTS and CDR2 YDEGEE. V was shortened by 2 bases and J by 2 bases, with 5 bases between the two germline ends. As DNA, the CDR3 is TGTGCCAGCAGCTTAACAGCCTACGAGCAGTACTTC. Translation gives CASSLTAYEQYF.

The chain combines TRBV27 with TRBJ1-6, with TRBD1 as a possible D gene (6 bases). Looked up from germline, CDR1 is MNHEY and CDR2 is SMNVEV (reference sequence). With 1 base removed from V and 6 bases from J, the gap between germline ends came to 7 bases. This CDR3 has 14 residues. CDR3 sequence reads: CASSLWGLNSPLHF. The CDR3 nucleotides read TGTGCCAGCAGTTTATGGGGGCTTAATTCACCCCTCCACTTT.

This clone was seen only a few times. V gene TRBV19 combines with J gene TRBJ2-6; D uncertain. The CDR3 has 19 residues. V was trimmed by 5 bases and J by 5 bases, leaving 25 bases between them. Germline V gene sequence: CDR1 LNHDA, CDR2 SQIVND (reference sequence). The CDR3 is CASSDSETNHKSRANVLTF. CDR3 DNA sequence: TGTGCCAGTAGTGATAGTGAGACAAATCACAAAAGTCGGGCCAACGTCCTGACTTTC.

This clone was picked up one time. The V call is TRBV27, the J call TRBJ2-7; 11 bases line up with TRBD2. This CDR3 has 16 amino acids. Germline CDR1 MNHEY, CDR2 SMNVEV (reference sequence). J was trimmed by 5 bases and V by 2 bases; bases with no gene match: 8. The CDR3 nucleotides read TGTGCCAGCAGTTTAGATCGGGCTAGCGGGAGGAACGAGCAGTACTTC. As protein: CASSLDRASGRNEQYF.

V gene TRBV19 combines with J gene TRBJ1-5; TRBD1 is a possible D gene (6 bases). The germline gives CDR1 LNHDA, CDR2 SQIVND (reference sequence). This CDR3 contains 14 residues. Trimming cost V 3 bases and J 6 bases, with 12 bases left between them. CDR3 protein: CASSMLGGPQPQHF. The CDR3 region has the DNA TGTGCCAGTAGTATGTTGGGGGGCCCTCAGCCCCAGCATTTT.

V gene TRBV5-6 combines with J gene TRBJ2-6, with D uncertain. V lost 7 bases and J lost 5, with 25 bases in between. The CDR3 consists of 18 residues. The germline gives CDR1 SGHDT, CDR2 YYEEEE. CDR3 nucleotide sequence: TGTGCCAGCGCGAGTTACAATAGTCAACAAAGTCGGGCCAACGTCCTGACTTTC. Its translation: CASASYNSQQSRANVLTF. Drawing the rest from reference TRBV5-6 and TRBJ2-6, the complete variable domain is DAGVTQSPTHLIKTRGQQVTLRCSPKSGHDTVSWYQQALGQGPQFIFQYYEEEERQRGNFPDRFSGHQFPNYSSELNVNALLLGDSALYLCASASYNSQQSRANVLTFGAGSRLTVL.